This TCR beta chain was sequenced for a study of STAT5B mutations in CD4+ large granular lymphocyte leukemia. General study findings and limits: TRBV06-family usage was enriched in top patient clones (8/27) versus controls (2/35). About a quarter of private leukemic clonotypes occurred rarely in other patients' non-leukemic repertoires.

TCRdb's copy holds only in-frame clones and misses some; the assay was immunoSEQ multiplex PCR. The repertoire holds some 30,000 clones, with less than 75% as singletons. V was pared by 0 bases and J by 4 bases, with 13 bases between. The CDR3 has 17 amino acids. Germline-derived CDR1 and CDR2 are SEHNR and FQNEAQ (reference sequence). This clone occurred a few times. What it binds is not known. The chain is built from TRBV7-9 and TRBJ1-6; TRBD1 might be the D (5 bases). This receptor was identified in a human donor in good health. The sequencing input was CD4+ T cells from blood buffy coats. As DNA, the CDR3 is TGTGCCAGCAGCTTAGCGCGGGTAGGGGAATATAATTCACCCCTCCACTTT. Encoded protein: CASSLARVGEYNSPLHF. Combining the CDR3 with reference TRBV7-9 and TRBJ1-6 gives the whole variable domain DTGVSQNPRHKITKRGQNVTFRCDPISEHNRLYWYRQTLGQGPEFLTYFQNEAQLEKSRLLSDRFSAERPKGSFSTLEIQRTEQGDSAMYLCASSLARVGEYNSPLHFGNGTRLTVT.